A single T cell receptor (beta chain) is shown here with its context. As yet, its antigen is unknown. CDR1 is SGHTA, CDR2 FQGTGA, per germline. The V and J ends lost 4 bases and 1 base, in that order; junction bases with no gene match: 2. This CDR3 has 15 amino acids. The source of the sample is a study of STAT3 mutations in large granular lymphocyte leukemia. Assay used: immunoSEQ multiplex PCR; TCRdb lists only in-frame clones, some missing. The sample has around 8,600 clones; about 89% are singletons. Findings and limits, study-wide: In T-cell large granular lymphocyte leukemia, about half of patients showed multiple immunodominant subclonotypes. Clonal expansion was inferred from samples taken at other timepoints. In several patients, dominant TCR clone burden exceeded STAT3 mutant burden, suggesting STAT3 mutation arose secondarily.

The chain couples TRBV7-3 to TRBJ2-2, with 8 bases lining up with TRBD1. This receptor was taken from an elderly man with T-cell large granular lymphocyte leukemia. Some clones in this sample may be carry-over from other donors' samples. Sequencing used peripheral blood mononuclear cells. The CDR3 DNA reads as TGTGCCAGCAGCTCAGGGGGCGAGAACACCGGGGAGCTGTTTTTT. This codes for CASSSGGENTGELFF.